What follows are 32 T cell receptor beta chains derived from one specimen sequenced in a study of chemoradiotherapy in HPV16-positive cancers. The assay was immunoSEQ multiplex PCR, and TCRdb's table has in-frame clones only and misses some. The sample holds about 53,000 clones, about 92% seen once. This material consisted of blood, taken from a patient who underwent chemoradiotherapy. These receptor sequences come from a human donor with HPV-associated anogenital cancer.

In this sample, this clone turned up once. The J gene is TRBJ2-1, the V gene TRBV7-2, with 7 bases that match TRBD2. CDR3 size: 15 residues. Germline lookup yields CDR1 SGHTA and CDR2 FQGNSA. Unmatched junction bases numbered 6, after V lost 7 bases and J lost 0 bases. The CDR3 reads CASNPGGGSYNEQFF. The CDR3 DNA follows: TGTGCCAGCAACCCGGGGGGAGGCTCCTACAATGAGCAGTTCTTC.

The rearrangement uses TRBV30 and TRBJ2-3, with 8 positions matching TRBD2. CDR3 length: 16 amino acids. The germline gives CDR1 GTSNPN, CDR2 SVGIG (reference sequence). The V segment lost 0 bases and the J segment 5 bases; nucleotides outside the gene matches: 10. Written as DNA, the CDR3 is TGTGCCTGGAGTGTCAGGACCTCGGGGGGGCGAGATACGCAGTATTTT. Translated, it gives CAWSVRTSGGRDTQYF.

The CDR3 bases are TGTGCCAGCAGCTTGGCTCGGGGGGGTTACAATGAGCAGTTCTTC. The encoded protein is CASSLARGGYNEQFF. The rearrangement uses TRBV5-6 and TRBJ2-1, with TRBD2 identical over 8 bases. Germline loops: CDR1 SGHDT, CDR2 YYEEEE. After removal of 0 bases from V and 4 bases from J, the junction contained 3 bases not matched to a gene. The CDR3 is made up of 15 amino acids.

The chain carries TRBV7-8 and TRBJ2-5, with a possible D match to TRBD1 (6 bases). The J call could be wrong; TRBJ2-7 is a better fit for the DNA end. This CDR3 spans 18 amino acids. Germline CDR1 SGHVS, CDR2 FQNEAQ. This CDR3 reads CASSPVTDSYEPTYEQYF. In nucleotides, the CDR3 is TGTGCCAGCAGCCCTGTTACGGACAGCTACGAGCCCACCTACGAGCAGTACTTC.

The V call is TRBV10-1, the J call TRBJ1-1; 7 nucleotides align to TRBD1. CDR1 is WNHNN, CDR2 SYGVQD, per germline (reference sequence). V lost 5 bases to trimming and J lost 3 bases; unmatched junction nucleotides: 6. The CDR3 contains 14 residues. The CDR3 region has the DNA TGCGCCAGCAGTTCACAGGGGTCGTACACTGAAGCTTTCTTT. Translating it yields CASSSQGSYTEAFF.

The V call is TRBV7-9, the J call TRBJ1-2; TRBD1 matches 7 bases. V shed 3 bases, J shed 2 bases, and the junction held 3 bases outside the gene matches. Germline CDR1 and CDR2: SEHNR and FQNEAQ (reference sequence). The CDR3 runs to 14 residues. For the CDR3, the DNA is TGTGCCAGCAGCTTGGGGACAGTGAACTATGGCTACACCTTC. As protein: CASSLGTVNYGYTF. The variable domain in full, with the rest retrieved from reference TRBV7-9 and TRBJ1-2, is DTGVSQNPRHKITKRGQNVTFRCDPISEHNRLYWYRQTLGQGPEFLTYFQNEAQLEKSRLLSDRFSAERPKGSFSTLEIQRTEQGDSAMYLCASSLGTVNYGYTFGSGTRLTVV.

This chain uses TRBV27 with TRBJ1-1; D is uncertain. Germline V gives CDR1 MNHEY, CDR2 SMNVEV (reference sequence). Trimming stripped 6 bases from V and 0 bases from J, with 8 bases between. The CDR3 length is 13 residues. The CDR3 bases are TGTGCCAGCAGCATAACGGTGAACACTGAAGCTTTCTTT. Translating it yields CASSITVNTEAFF.

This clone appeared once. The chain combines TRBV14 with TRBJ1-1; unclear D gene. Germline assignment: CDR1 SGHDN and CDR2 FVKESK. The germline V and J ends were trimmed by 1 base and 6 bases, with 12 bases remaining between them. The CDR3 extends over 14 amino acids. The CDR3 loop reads CASSQAWGVAEAFF. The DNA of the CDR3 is TGTGCCAGCAGCCAAGCTTGGGGAGTGGCTGAAGCTTTCTTT.

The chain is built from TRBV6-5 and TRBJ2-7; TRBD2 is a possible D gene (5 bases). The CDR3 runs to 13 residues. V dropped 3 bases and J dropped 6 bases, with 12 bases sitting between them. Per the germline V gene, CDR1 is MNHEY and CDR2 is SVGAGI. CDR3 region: CASSYIGEGEQYF. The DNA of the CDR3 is TGTGCCAGCAGTTATATCGGGGAAGGCGAGCAGTACTTC.

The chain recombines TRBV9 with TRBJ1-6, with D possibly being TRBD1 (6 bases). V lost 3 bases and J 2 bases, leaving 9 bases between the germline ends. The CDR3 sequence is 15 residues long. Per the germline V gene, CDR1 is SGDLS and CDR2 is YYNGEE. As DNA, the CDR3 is TGTGCCAGCAGCGCCCAGGGGACCTATAATTCACCCCTCCACTTT. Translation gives CASSAQGTYNSPLHF.

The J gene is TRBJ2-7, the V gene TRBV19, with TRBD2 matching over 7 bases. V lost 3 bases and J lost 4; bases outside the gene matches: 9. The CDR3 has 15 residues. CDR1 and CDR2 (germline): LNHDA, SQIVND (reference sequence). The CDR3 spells CASSIDLAELYEQYF. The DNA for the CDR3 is TGTGCCAGTAGTATTGATCTAGCGGAGCTTTACGAGCAGTACTTC.

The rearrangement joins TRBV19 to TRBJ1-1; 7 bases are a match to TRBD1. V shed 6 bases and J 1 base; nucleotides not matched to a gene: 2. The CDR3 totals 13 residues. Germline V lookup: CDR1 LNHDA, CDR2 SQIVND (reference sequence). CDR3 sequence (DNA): TGTGCCAGTAGCCGGGACAGGAACACTGAAGCTTTCTTT. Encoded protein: CASSRDRNTEAFF.

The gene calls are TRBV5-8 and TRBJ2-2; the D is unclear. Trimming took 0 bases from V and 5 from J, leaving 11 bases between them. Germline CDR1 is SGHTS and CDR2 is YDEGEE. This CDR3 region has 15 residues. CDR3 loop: CASSLEGMGTGELFF. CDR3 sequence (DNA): TGTGCCAGCAGCTTGGAAGGGATGGGTACCGGGGAGCTGTTTTTT.

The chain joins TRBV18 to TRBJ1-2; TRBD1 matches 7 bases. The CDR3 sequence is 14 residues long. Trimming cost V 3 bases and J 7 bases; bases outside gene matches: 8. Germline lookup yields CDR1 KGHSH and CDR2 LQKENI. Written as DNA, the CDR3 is TGTGCCAGCTCACCGGGACAGCAGGCGGCTGGCTACACCTTC. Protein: CASSPGQQAAGYTF.

CDR3 protein: CASGSSGANNEQFF. CDR3 nucleotide sequence: TGCGCCAGCGGTAGTAGCGGGGCCAACAATGAGCAGTTCTTC. The chain recombines TRBV5-1 with TRBJ2-1; 8 nucleotides match TRBD2. In germline, CDR1 is SGHRS, CDR2 YFSETQ. The CDR3 totals 14 residues. Unmatched junction bases numbered 8, after V lost 7 bases and J lost 5 bases.

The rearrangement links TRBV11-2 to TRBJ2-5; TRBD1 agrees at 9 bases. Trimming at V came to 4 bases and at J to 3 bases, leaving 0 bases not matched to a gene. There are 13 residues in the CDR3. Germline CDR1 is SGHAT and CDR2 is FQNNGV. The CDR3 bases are TGTGCCAGCAGCTGGACAGGGGAAGAGACCCAGTACTTC. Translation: CASSWTGEETQYF.

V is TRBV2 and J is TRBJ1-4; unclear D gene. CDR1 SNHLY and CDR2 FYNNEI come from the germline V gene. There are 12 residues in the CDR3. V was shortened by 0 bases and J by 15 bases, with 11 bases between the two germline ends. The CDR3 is CASSEARGLVFF. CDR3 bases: TGTGCCAGCAGTGAAGCGCGAGGTTTGGTGTTTTTT.

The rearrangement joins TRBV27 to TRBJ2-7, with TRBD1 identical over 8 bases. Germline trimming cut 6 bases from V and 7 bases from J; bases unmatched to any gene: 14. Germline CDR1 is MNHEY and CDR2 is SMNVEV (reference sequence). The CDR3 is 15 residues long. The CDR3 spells CASSHDRGPRGEQYF. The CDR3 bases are TGTGCCAGCAGCCACGACAGGGGACCACGCGGGGAGCAGTACTTC.

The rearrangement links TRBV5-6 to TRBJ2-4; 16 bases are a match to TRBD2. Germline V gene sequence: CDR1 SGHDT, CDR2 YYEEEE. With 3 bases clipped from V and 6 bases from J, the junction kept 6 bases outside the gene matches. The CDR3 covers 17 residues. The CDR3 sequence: CASSWGLAGGPRNIQYF. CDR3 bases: TGTGCCAGCAGCTGGGGACTAGCGGGGGGGCCGCGAAACATTCAGTACTTC.

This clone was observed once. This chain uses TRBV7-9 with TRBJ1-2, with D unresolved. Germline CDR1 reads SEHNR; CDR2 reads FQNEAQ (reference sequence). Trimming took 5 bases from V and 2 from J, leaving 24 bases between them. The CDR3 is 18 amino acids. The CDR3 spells CASSPPNTILGSNYGYTF. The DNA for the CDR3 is TGTGCCAGCAGCCCGCCGAACACCATTCTCGGGTCGAACTATGGCTACACCTTC.

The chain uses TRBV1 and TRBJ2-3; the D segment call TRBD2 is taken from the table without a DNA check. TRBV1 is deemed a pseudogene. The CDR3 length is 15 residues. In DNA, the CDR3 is TGCACCAGCGCCGATAGTAGCGGGGAGACAGATACGCAGTATTTT. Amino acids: CTSADSSGETDTQYF.

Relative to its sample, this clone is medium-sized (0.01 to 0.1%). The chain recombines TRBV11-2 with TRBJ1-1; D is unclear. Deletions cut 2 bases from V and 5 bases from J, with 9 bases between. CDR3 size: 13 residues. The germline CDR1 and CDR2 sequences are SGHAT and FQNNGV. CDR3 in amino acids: CASSLWGGTEAFF. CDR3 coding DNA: TGTGCCAGCAGCTTATGGGGAGGAACTGAAGCTTTCTTT.

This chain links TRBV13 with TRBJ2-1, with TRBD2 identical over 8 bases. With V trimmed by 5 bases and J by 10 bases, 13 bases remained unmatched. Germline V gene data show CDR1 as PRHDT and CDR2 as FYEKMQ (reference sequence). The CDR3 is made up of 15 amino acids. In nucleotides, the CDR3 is TGTGCCAGCAGCCCCGGTCGGGGGGGCCCAATCGAGCAGTTCTTC. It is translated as CASSPGRGGPIEQFF.

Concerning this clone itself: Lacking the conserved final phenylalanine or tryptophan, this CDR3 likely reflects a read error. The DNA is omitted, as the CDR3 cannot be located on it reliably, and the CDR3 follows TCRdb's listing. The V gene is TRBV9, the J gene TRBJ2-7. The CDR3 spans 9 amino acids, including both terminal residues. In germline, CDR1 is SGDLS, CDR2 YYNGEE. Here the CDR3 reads CASSVDSKI.

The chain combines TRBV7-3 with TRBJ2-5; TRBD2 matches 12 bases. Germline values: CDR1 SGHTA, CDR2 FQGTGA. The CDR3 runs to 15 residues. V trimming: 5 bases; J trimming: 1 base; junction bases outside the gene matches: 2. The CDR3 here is CASSKTSGGQETQYF. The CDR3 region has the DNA TGTGCCAGCAGCAAGACTAGCGGGGGCCAAGAGACCCAGTACTTC.

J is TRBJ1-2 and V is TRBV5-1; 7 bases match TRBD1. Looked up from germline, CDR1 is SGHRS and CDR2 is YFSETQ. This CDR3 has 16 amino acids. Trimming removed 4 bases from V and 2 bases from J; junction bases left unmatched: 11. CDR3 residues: CASSQMTGRANYGYTF. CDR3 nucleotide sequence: TGCGCCAGCAGCCAAATGACAGGGAGGGCCAACTATGGCTACACCTTC. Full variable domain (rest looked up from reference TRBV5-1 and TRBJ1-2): KAGVTQTPRYLIKTRGQQVTLSCSPISGHRSVSWYQQTPGQGLQFLFEYFSETQRNKGNFPGRFSGRQFSNSRSEMNVSTLELGDSALYLCASSQMTGRANYGYTFGSGTRLTVV.

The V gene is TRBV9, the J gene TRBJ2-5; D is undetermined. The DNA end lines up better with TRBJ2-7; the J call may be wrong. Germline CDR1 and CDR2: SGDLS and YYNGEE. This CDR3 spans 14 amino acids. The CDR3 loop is CASSVAPGRDEQYF. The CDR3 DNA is TGTGCCAGCAGCGTAGCTCCCGGCCGGGACGAGCAGTACTTC.

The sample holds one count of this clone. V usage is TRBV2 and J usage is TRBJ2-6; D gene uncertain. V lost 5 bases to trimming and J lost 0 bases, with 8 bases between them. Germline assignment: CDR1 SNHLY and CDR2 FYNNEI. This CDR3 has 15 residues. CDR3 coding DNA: TGTGCCAGCAGTAGTGACAACTCTGGGGCCAACGTCCTGACTTTC. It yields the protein CASSSDNSGANVLTF.

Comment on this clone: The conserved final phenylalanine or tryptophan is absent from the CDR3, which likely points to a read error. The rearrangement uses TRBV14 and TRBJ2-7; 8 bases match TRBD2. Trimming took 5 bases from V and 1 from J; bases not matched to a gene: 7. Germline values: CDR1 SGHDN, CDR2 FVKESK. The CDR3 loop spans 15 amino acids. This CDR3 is CASSLQLAVSYEQYL. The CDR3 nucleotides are TGTGCCAGCAGCTTACAACTAGCGGTTTCCTACGAGCAGTACCTC.

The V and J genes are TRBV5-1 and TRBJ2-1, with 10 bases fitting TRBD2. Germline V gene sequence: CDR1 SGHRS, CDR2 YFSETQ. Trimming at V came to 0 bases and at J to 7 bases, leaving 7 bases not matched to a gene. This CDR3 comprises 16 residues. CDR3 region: CASSLGTSGKGNEQFF. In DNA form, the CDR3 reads TGCGCCAGCAGCTTGGGTACTAGCGGGAAGGGGAATGAGCAGTTCTTC. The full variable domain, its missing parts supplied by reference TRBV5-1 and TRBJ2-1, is KAGVTQTPRYLIKTRGQQVTLSCSPISGHRSVSWYQQTPGQGLQFLFEYFSETQRNKGNFPGRFSGRQFSNSRSEMNVSTLELGDSALYLCASSLGTSGKGNEQFFGPGTRLTVL.

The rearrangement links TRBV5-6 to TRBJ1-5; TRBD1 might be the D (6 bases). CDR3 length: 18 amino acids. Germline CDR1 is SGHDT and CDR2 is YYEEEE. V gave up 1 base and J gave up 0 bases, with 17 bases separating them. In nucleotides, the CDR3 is TGTGCCAGCAGCTTGCGGGGATTGGGGGCCTATAGCAATCAGCCCCAGCATTTT. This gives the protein CASSLRGLGAYSNQPQHF.

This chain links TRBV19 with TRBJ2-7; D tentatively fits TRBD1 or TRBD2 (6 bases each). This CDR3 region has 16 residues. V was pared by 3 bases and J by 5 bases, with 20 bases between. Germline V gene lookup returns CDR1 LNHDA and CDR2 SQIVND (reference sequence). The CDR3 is CASSITPGGGSDEQYF. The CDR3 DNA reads TGTGCCAGTAGTATTACTCCCGGGGGCGGATCGGACGAGCAGTACTTC.